This is a list of T cell receptor beta chains from one sample in a study of OX40 agonist ivuxolimab in advanced cancers. TCRdb's table, derived via immunoSEQ multiplex PCR, lists solely in-frame clones and lacks some. This table holds 60,000 or so clones, around 93% found once. Sequencing was performed on CD4+ or CD8+ T cells sorted from blood, taken in a trial of the OX40 agonist ivuxolimab. The receptors were sampled from an adult with an advanced solid tumor such as melanoma, head and neck, liver or kidney cancer. CDR3s include the opening cysteine and the closing phenylalanine or tryptophan. The D gene is left open where the match is weak. Only some rows state a clone size, as once, few, many or a class for expanded clones.

v_call	j_call	clone_size	d_call	cdr3_aa	cdr3_nt
TRBV19	TRBJ2-7	NA	NA	CASSPRSYEQYF	TGTGCCAGTAGTCCCCGCAGCTACGAGCAGTACTTC
TRBV5-1	TRBJ2-7	NA	NA	CASSDWGGYRYEQYF	TGCGCCAGCAGCGATTGGGGAGGCTATCGCTACGAGCAGTACTTC
TRBV5-1	TRBJ2-7	medium-sized	TRBD1	CASSLQSWDRVNYEQYF	TGCGCCAGCAGCTTGCAATCGTGGGACAGGGTCAACTACGAGCAGTACTTC
TRBV7-6	TRBJ2-7	NA	NA	CASSPLVSGAAEQYF	TGTGCCAGCAGCCCATTGGTTTCAGGGGCGGCCGAGCAGTACTTC
TRBV10-2	TRBJ2-7	NA	TRBD1	CASSQGQGIGYEQYF	TGCGCCAGCAGTCAGGGACAGGGTATCGGATACGAGCAGTACTTC
TRBV30	TRBJ1-5	NA	NA	CAWSGGEPNQPQHF	TGTGCCTGGAGTGGGGGGGAGCCCAATCAGCCCCAGCATTTT
TRBV2	TRBJ1-2	NA	NA	CASSEPRGGYTF	TGTGCCAGCAGTGAGCCTCGGGGTGGCTACACCTTC
TRBV14	TRBJ1-2	NA	NA	CASSQDYGYGYTF	TGTGCCAGCAGCCAAGATTACGGGTATGGCTACACCTTC
TRBV7-9	TRBJ2-1	NA	NA	CATSGPTHNEQFF	TGTGCCACTTCGGGGCCGACACACAATGAGCAGTTCTTC
TRBV18	TRBJ2-7	NA	NA	CASSPPGSYEQYF	TGTGCCAGCTCACCACCAGGCTCCTACGAGCAGTACTTC
TRBV5-6	TRBJ2-7	NA	NA	CASSFGQTVYEQYF	TGTGCCAGCAGCTTCGGGCAGACCGTCTACGAGCAGTACTTC
TRBV19	TRBJ2-7	NA	NA	CASSIGTGYYEQYF	TGTGCCAGTAGTATCGGAACAGGGTATTACGAGCAGTACTTC
TRBV4-1	TRBJ1-1	NA	NA	CASSQDWPGVSTEAFF	TGCGCCAGCAGCCAAGATTGGCCGGGGGTGTCCACTGAAGCTTTCTTT
TRBV15	TRBJ2-3	NA	TRBD2	CATSSTSESTYTQYF	TGTGCCACCAGCAGTACTAGCGAAAGTACCTATACGCAGTATTTT
TRBV15	TRBJ2-1	once	TRBD2	CATSNPPSGRNEQFF	TGTGCCACCAGCAACCCACCTAGCGGGAGGAATGAGCAGTTCTTC
TRBV13	TRBJ2-7	NA	NA	CASSLQAHEQYF	TGTGCCAGCAGCTTACAGGCGCACGAGCAGTACTTC
TRBV5-4	TRBJ2-7	NA	TRBD1	CASSLAGTGPYEQYF	TGTGCCAGCAGCTTGGCCGGGACAGGGCCCTACGAGCAGTACTTC
TRBV5-1	TRBJ2-2	NA	NA	CASSLSGSGGELFF	TGCGCCAGCAGCTTATCAGGGTCGGGCGGGGAGCTGTTTTTT
TRBV19	TRBJ1-2	NA	NA	CASSITASSYGYTF	TGTGCCAGTAGTATAACAGCCTCCAGCTATGGCTACACCTTC
TRBV4-1	TRBJ2-3	NA	NA	CASSQDALVDMTDTQYF	TGCGCCAGCAGCCAAGATGCGCTAGTCGACATGACAGATACGCAGTATTTT
TRBV2	TRBJ1-5	once	NA	CASSDLARGNQPQHF	TGTGCCAGCAGTGATTTAGCCAGGGGCAATCAGCCCCAGCATTTT
TRBV4-3	TRBJ2-1	NA	NA	CASSLGLEGYNEQFF	TGCGCCAGCAGCCTCGGTTTGGAGGGATACAATGAGCAGTTCTTC
TRBV7-2	TRBJ2-7	NA	TRBD1	CASSFRGMEQYF	TGTGCCAGCAGCTTCAGGGGGATGGAGCAGTACTTC
TRBV5-1	TRBJ2-6	NA	NA	CASSARGGGYSGANVLTF	TGCGCCAGCAGCGCCCGCGGCGGGGGCTACTCTGGGGCCAACGTCCTGACTTTC
TRBV2	TRBJ2-1	NA	NA	CASSVSSGYNEQFF	TGTGCCAGCAGTGTCAGTAGCGGATACAATGAGCAGTTCTTC
TRBV7-2	TRBJ2-3	NA	NA	CASSLETLDTQYF	TGTGCCAGCAGCTTAGAGACTCTAGATACGCAGTATTTT
TRBV19	TRBJ2-7	NA	NA	CASSMIGSNEQYF	TGTGCCAGTAGTATGATAGGCAGCAACGAGCAGTACTTC
TRBV6-5	TRBJ1-1	NA	NA	CASSYGAGNTEAFF	TGTGCCAGCAGTTACGGCGCGGGGAACACTGAAGCTTTCTTT
TRBV19	TRBJ2-2	NA	NA	CASRDGELFF	TGTGCCAGTCGAGACGGGGAGCTGTTTTTT
TRBV4-1	TRBJ2-1	NA	NA	CASSQTFYGFDNEQFF	TGCGCCAGCAGCCAAACCTTTTATGGGTTCGACAATGAGCAGTTCTTC
TRBV5-6	TRBJ2-2	NA	NA	CASSFGVVAGELFF	TGTGCCAGCAGCTTTGGTGTGGTGGCCGGGGAGCTGTTTTTT
TRBV11-2	TRBJ2-7	NA	NA	CASSDEGGITSYEQYF	TGTGCCAGCAGCGATGAAGGCGGGATTACGTCCTACGAGCAGTACTTC
TRBV9	TRBJ1-1	NA	NA	CASSGGVNTEAFF	TGTGCCAGCAGCGGGGGGGTGAACACTGAAGCTTTCTTT
TRBV5-5	TRBJ2-7	NA	NA	CASSLGSYSYEQYF	TGTGCCAGCAGCTTGGGTTCGTACTCCTACGAGCAGTACTTC
TRBV29-1	TRBJ2-1	NA	NA	CSVGDPQGGIEQFF	TGCAGCGTTGGGGATCCACAGGGGGGGATTGAGCAGTTCTTC
TRBV6-5	TRBJ2-1	NA	NA	CASSSSLRVMFGQFF	TGTGCCAGCAGTTCCTCACTGAGGGTGATGTTTGGGCAGTTCTTC
TRBV10-1	TRBJ1-1	few	NA	CASKGHKNTEAFF	TGCGCCAGCAAAGGACACAAGAACACTGAAGCTTTCTTT
TRBV6-5	TRBJ2-2	NA	TRBD1	CASRRQGLAGELFF	TGTGCCAGCAGAAGACAGGGGTTGGCCGGGGAGCTGTTTTTT
TRBV19	TRBJ2-7	NA	NA	CASSIGAGDPLEQYF	TGTGCCAGTAGTATCGGGGCAGGGGATCCCCTCGAGCAGTACTTC
TRBV4-1	TRBJ2-4	NA	TRBD2	CASSQWGLAVLAKNIQYF	TGCGCCAGCAGCCAATGGGGACTAGCGGTTTTAGCCAAAAACATTCAGTACTTC
TRBV19	TRBJ2-1	NA	TRBD2	CASSTSADLYNEQFF	TGTGCCAGTAGCACTAGCGCCGATCTTTACAATGAGCAGTTCTTC
TRBV13	TRBJ1-5	NA	NA	CASSLSRVSNQPQHF	TGTGCCAGCAGCCTCAGCAGGGTCAGCAATCAGCCCCAGCATTTT
TRBV7-9	TRBJ1-6	NA	NA	CASSLVAAGRNNSPLHF	TGTGCCAGCAGCTTAGTAGCGGCGGGCAGAAATAATTCACCCCTCCACTTT
TRBV2	TRBJ1-1	NA	NA	CASKDWNTEAFF	TGTGCCAGCAAGGACTGGAACACTGAAGCTTTCTTT
TRBV18	TRBJ2-5	NA	NA	CASSPGGAETQYF	TGTGCCAGCTCACCGGGGGGGGCCGAGACCCAGTACTTC
TRBV27	TRBJ2-7	NA	NA	CASSFLGTLSYEQYF	TGTGCCAGCAGTTTTTTAGGGACTCTCTCCTACGAGCAGTACTTC
TRBV5-1	TRBJ2-7	once	NA	CASSLGQDYSYEQYF	TGCGCCAGCAGCTTGGGGCAGGATTACTCCTACGAGCAGTACTTC
TRBV7-8	TRBJ2-3	NA	TRBD1	CASSLNAGTGSDTQYF	TGTGCCAGCAGCTTAAACGCCGGGACAGGGTCCGATACGCAGTATTTT
TRBV5-1	TRBJ2-7	NA	NA	CASSLGGGAHEQYF	TGCGCCAGCAGCTTGGGTGGGGGGGCCCACGAGCAGTACTTC
TRBV7-9	TRBJ2-3	NA	NA	CASSLGVIITDTQYF	TGTGCCAGCAGCTTAGGGGTCATAATAACAGATACGCAGTATTTT
TRBV9	TRBJ2-3	NA	NA	CASSVFAGATDTQYF	TGTGCCAGCAGCGTATTTGCGGGGGCCACAGATACGCAGTATTTT
TRBV9	TRBJ2-1	NA	TRBD2	CASSLSGSSYNEQFF	TGTGCCAGCAGCCTCAGCGGGAGCTCCTACAATGAGCAGTTCTTC
TRBV6-5	TRBJ2-7	NA	NA	CASSYENSYEQYF	TGTGCCAGCAGTTACGAGAACTCCTACGAGCAGTACTTC
TRBV6-1	TRBJ1-2	NA	NA	CASSSTSNYGYTF	TGTGCCAGCAGTTCCACGTCCAACTATGGCTACACCTTC
TRBV6-5	TRBJ2-3	NA	NA	CASSYSVLASDTQYF	TGTGCCAGCAGTTACTCGGTTCTAGCTTCAGATACGCAGTATTTT